This passage covers 6 T cell receptor beta chains from one sample sequenced in a study of blood T cell repertoires in COVID-19. Produced via immunoSEQ multiplex PCR; TCRdb's table is partial and in-frame only. This table has around 160,000 clones, around four fifths appearing once. Sequencing used peripheral blood. These receptors were obtained from a human donor in a cohort sampled during active COVID-19.

This chain connects TRBV19 to TRBJ2-1; 10 bases map to TRBD1. This CDR3 contains 15 residues. The V and J ends lost 8 bases and 6 bases, in that order; junction bases with no gene match: 10. The germline gives CDR1 LNHDA, CDR2 SQIVND (reference sequence). The CDR3 loop reads CASRWGGTGANEQFF. DNA of the CDR3: TGTGCCAGTCGATGGGGGGGGACAGGGGCCAATGAGCAGTTCTTC.

This clone was detected once. V and J are TRBV30 and TRBJ1-2; TRBD1 agrees at 8 bases. The CDR3 extends over 14 amino acids. Germline V gene sequence: CDR1 GTSNPN, CDR2 SVGIG (reference sequence). The junction had 7 bases not matched to a gene; V was cut back by 3 bases and J by 4 bases. The CDR3 DNA is TGTGCCTGGAGAAAGACAGGGGTTGGCTATGGCTACACCTTC. Translating it yields CAWRKTGVGYGYTF.

CDR3 region: CSVEAGFDQPQHF. CDR3 nucleotide sequence: TGCAGCGTTGAAGCCGGGTTCGATCAGCCCCAGCATTTT. The chain employs TRBV29-1 and TRBJ1-5; D remains ambiguous. Trimming took off 1 base at V and 5 bases at J, with 9 bases between the two ends. This CDR3 spans 13 amino acids. Germline V CDR1 and CDR2: SQVTM, ANQGSEA.

The rearrangement joins TRBV5-1 to TRBJ2-1; D gene ambiguous. V was cut by 0 bases and J by 8 bases, with 6 bases left in between. CDR1 is SGHRS and CDR2 is YFSETQ in the germline V gene. CDR3 length equals 12 residues. This chain's CDR3 is CASSLGQDEQFF. In nucleotides, the CDR3 is TGCGCCAGCAGCTTGGGGCAAGATGAGCAGTTCTTC.

The chain uses TRBV11-3 and TRBJ1-1; D ambiguous. This CDR3 comprises 14 residues. Trimming cost V 5 bases and J 1 base, with 11 bases left between them. Germline lookup yields CDR1 SGHNT and CDR2 YENEEA. CDR3 sequence: CASSPRRANTEAFF. The CDR3 nucleotides read TGTGCCAGCAGCCCCCGGAGGGCGAACACTGAAGCTTTCTTT.

The chain recombines TRBV2 with TRBJ2-7; D may be TRBD2 (6 bases). V lost 11 bases and J lost 2, with 13 bases in between. The CDR3 extends over 12 amino acids. Germline V gives CDR1 SNHLY, CDR2 FYNNEI. The CDR3 sequence: CAGGGVAYEQYF. The DNA for the CDR3 is TGTGCCGGAGGCGGGGTGGCCTACGAGCAGTACTTC.